This TCR beta chain was captured in a study of T cell responses to AZD1222 COVID-19 vaccine. V gave up 5 bases and J gave up 0 bases; unmatched junction bases: 10. Germline V lookup: CDR1 LGHDT, CDR2 YNNKEL (reference sequence). This CDR3 spans 16 amino acids. Study outcomes and limitations: Baseline seropositivity occurred in only a handful of AZD1222 recipients. Repertoires were sampled only after the peak T cell response. It should be noted that donors were predominantly white British and more often female, and clonal diversity was possibly underestimated.

Clones were sequenced by immunoSEQ multiplex PCR, and TCRdb holds only the in-frame ones, with some missing. In the table there are 150,000 to 200,000 clones, about 92% of which are singletons. Comments on this clone: Its antigen is undetermined.

The chain combines TRBV3-1 (or the pseudogene TRBV3-2) with TRBJ2-7; TRBD2 matches at 7 bases. This sample comprised peripheral blood, obtained on day 0 of AZD1222 vaccination. The clonotype comes from an adult in good health. CDR3 coding DNA: TGTGCCAGCAGCTCTTATGGGCGGGAGCCCTCCTACGAGCAGTACTTC. Translation: CASSSYGREPSYEQYF.